This T cell receptor beta chain was retrieved from a study of T cell responses to AZD1222 COVID-19 vaccine. Study-wide context: Whether given at about 4 or about 12 weeks, second doses were pooled. Study-level findings and limits: Regions left unmutated in variants are reportedly the target of nearly half of spike-specific TCRs.

Measured with immunoSEQ multiplex PCR; TCRdb has only the in-frame clones, and not every one. This sample has 95,000 to 150,000 clones, with roughly 88% found just once. The ends were cut back, 9 bases at V and 2 bases at J, with 18 bases in the middle. Germline lookup yields CDR1 MNHEY and CDR2 SVGAGI. CDR3 length: 15 amino acids. Concerning this clone itself: The antigen remains undetermined.

Sequenced material: peripheral blood, taken on day 0 of AZD1222 vaccination. This TCR derives from an adult in good health. V gene TRBV6-5 combines with J gene TRBJ2-3; weak D call: TRBD1 (6 bases). CDR3 region: CASRTGTKNTDTQYF. The CDR3 DNA reads as TGTGCCAGTAGGACCGGGACAAAAAACACAGATACGCAGTATTTT.